This entry features one TCR beta chain sequence. This sample was taken from a study of early T cells in non-severe SARS-CoV-2 infection. TCRdb reprocessed the 5' RACE reads via MiXCR and lists one record per CDR3 protein. The sample holds tens of thousands of distinct CDR3 sequences, around 11% seen once. Germline CDR1 MDHEN, CDR2 SYDVKM. The CDR3 has 15 amino acids. Trimming cost V 5 bases and J 6 bases, with 17 bases left between them. The source of this sequence is an adult who was a healthcare worker with PCR-confirmed SARS-CoV-2 infection or an uninfected control (not recorded which). The rearrangement links TRBV28 to TRBJ1-5, with D unresolved. Sequences were derived from whole blood, sampled at baseline. The chain's CDR3 is CASSPPGGRSQPQHF. Written as DNA, the CDR3 is TGTGCCAGCAGTCCCCCAGGAGGTAGAAGTCAGCCCCAGCATTTT.